This TCR beta chain comes out of a study of blood T cell repertoires in COVID-19. Study at large: Some COVID-19 samples were acute and others convalescent; all came from the United States, Italy and Spain. PBMCs, B-cell-depleted T cells, or T cells provided the cDNA or gDNA that made up the material.

Germline CDR1 reads SGHRS; CDR2 reads YFSETQ. CDR3 length equals 15 residues. The V and J ends lost 4 bases and 6 bases respectively, with 17 bases between them. As processed by the authors: Estimation of nucleated cell counts was performed using reference gene primer amplification. Profiled with immunoSEQ multiplex PCR; TCRdb holds only in-frame clones, not every one. D and trimming come from the DNA, and the V and J calls and clone size come from that table. The sample yields about 100,000 clones, around 87% seen once. The sequenced sample consisted of peripheral blood. The V gene is TRBV5-1, the J gene TRBJ1-5; tentative D call: TRBD1 (5 bases). The clonotype comes from a woman in her 50s with COVID-19, enrolled during active disease. For the CDR3, the DNA is TGCGCCAGCAGCGCCGAGGCCGGGGGAGGTCAGCCCCAGCATTTT. Protein sequence: CASSAEAGGGQPQHF.